This T cell receptor beta chain was retrieved from a study of shared clonotypes between healthy human individuals. About the study: Donor ages ranged 18 to 49 years: a couple of women, three men. The study's findings and limits: Sampling used blood alone; tissue repertoires probably differ.

The authors ran the assay at deep level. Using immunoSEQ multiplex PCR, the repertoire was profiled, and TCRdb retains in-frame clones only, with some absent. The table shows roughly 700,000 clones, with roughly 70% occurring only once. A word on this clone: Its antigen is not known. This sample includes further DNA sequences coding for the same CDR3.

This CDR3 has 13 residues. V was pared by 2 bases and J by 3 bases, with 8 bases between. CDR1 and CDR2 from the germline V gene are SGHNT and YYREEE (reference sequence). What was sequenced was memory CD4+ T cells sorted from blood. The subset denotes: CD45RA-negative fraction. This rearrangement joins TRBV5-4 to TRBJ1-1; D is uncertain. This receptor was taken from a woman younger than 45 in good health. The CDR3 loop is CASSFGRDTEAFF. The CDR3 bases are TGTGCCAGCAGCTTCGGGCGGGACACTGAAGCTTTCTTT.